This T cell receptor (beta chain) was sequenced in a study of control samples from healthy donors and cancer patients. The V end was cut by 1 base, the J end by 4 bases, with 11 bases between. The CDR3 covers 14 residues. Germline V gene lookup returns CDR1 SGHRS and CDR2 YFSETQ. Only in-frame clones appear in the TCRdb table, and some are missing; sequencing was by immunoSEQ multiplex PCR. The sample records 90,000 to 130,000 clones, 88% being singletons. The sequence was obtained from a woman aged 55-69 years with lung cancer. V and J are TRBV5-1 and TRBJ1-2; D may be TRBD1 (5 bases). Sequencing input: PBMCs. In nucleotides, the CDR3 is TGCGCCAGCAGCTTGACGGGGGAAGTCTATGGCTACACCTTC. It yields the protein CASSLTGEVYGYTF.